This T cell receptor beta chain was observed in a study of cytomegalovirus exposure and HLA in healthy donors. Study at large: Tens of millions of unique TCR sequences came from HLA-typed donors in an early release. Notes on the study in general: HLA-A and HLA-B allele assignments for most subjects were reportedly predicted accurately using TCR beta sequences. In a later analysis, a missense DCLRE1C variant was linked to TCR beta V- and J-gene trimming.

The ends lost 2 bases at V and 6 bases at J; junction bases unmatched: 1. Germline CDR1 and CDR2: MNHNY and SVGAGI (reference sequence). The length of the CDR3 is 12 residues. Use of 60 Vbeta and 13 Jbeta primers characterized the PCR. The assay was immunoSEQ multiplex PCR, and TCRdb's table has in-frame clones only and misses some. Of 65,000 to 70,000 clones listed, about three quarters were seen once; the top ten hold roughly 7.4%. Comment on this clone: Antigen unknown.

The rearrangement links TRBV6-6 to TRBJ2-7, with 7 bases aligning to TRBD2. The receptor comes from a woman aged 25 to 45 in good health and CMV-seropositive. Sequences were obtained from PBMCs. The CDR3 reads CASSYGGVEQYF. Written as DNA, the CDR3 is TGTGCCAGCAGTTACGGGGGGGTCGAGCAGTACTTC.